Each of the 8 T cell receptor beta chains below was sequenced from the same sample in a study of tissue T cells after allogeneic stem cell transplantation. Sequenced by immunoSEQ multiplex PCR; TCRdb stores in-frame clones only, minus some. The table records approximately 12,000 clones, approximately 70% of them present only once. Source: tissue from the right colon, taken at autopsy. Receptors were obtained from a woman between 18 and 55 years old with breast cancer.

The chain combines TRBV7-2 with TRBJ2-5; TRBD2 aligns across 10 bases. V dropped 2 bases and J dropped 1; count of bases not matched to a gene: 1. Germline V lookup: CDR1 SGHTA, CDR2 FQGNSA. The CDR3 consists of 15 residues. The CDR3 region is CASSLQREGQETQYF. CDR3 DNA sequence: TGTGCCAGCAGCTTACAGCGGGAGGGCCAAGAGACCCAGTACTTC.

CDR3 DNA sequence: TGCACCAGCAGCCGGGGGGGCCTTTTGAATCAGCCCCAGCATTTT. Translated: CTSSRGGLLNQPQHF. V usage is TRBV1 and J usage is TRBJ1-5. TRBV1 is given as a pseudogene. The CDR3 sequence is 15 residues long.

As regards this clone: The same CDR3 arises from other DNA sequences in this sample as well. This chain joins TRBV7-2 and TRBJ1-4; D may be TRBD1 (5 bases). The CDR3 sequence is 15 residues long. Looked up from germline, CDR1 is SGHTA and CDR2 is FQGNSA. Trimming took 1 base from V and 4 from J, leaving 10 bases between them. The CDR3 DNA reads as TGTGCCAGCAGCTTAGTGGGGGGAGTTAATGAAAAACTGTTTTTT. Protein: CASSLVGGVNEKLFF. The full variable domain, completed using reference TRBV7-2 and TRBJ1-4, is GAGVSQSPSNKVTEKGKDVELRCDPISGHTALYWYRQSLGQGLEFLIYFQGNSAPDKSGLPSDRFSAERTGGSVSTLTIQRTQQEDSAVYLCASSLVGGVNEKLFFGSGTQLSVL.

The CDR3 sequence is CASSFGAGPQETQYF. CDR3 DNA: TGTGCCAGCAGCTTCGGAGCGGGCCCACAAGAGACCCAGTACTTC. The chain is built from TRBV11-2 and TRBJ2-5; tentative D call: TRBD2 (6 bases). This CDR3 has 15 residues. V dropped 3 bases and J dropped 2 bases, with 13 bases sitting between them. Germline CDR1 SGHAT, CDR2 FQNNGV.

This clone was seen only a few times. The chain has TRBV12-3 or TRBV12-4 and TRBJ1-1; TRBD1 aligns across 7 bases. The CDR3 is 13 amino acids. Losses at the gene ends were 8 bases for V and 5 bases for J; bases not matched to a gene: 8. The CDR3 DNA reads TGTGCCAGCGGGAGACAGGGAGGTACTGAAGCTTTCTTT. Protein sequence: CASGRQGGTEAFF.

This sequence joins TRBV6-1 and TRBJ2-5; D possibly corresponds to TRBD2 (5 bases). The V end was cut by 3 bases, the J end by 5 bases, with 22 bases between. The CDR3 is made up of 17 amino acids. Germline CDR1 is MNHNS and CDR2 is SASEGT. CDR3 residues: CASSDPGMERALETQYF. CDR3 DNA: TGTGCCAGCAGTGACCCTGGGATGGAGAGGGCATTGGAGACCCAGTACTTC.

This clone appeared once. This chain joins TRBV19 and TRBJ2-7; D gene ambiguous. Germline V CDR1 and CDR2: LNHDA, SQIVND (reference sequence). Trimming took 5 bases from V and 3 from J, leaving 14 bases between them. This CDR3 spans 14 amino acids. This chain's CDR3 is CASSPDTTFYEQYF. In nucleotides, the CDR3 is TGTGCCAGTAGTCCAGACACGACGTTCTACGAGCAGTACTTC.

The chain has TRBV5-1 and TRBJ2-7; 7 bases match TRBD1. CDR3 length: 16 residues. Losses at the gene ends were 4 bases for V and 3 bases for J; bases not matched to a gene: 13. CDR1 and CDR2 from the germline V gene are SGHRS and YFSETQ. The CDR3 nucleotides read TGCGCCAGCAGCCCGGGCGACAGGGAAAGGCTCTACGAGCAGTACTTC. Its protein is CASSPGDRERLYEQYF.